One T cell receptor (beta chain) is described in this entry. As yet, its antigen is unknown. This specimen comes from a study of T cell clones after liver transplantation. In the study overall: Tolerant meant at least one year fully off immunosuppression without liver enzymes above twice normal.

The method was immunoSEQ multiplex PCR; TCRdb's version includes in-frame clones alone and lacks a portion of them. The sample has approximately 70,000 clones, approximately 81% seen once. This CDR3 spans 16 amino acids. Germline V CDR1 and CDR2: LGHNA, YSLEER. V dropped 1 base and J dropped 0 bases, with 10 bases sitting between them. Study-wide points: Rather than being deleted, graft donor-reactive T cells may have moved into the graft. Donor-reactive sequences fell more than third party-reactive ones, suggesting partial deletion.

The sequencing here drew on CD4+ T cells from blood, taken 48 months after liver transplant. The source of this sequence is a human patient who received a liver transplant. Some T cells may be provided by the graft donor. The chain recombines TRBV4-3 with TRBJ2-1; no firm D call. The CDR3 is CASSQAWAGSYNEQFF. CDR3 DNA sequence: TGCGCCAGCAGCCAAGCGTGGGCAGGCTCCTACAATGAGCAGTTCTTC.